Sequencing of this TCR beta chain was carried out in a study of blood T cell repertoires in COVID-19. Turning to the study itself: Spain, Italy and the United States supplied samples that represented acute and convalescent COVID-19. PBMCs, B-cell-depleted T cells, or T cells provided the cDNA or gDNA that made up the material.

Authors' processing steps: Amplified reference gene primers provided the basis for estimating nucleated cell counts. The table came from immunoSEQ multiplex PCR; TCRdb's copy has only in-frame clones and leaves some out. D and trimming were read from the DNA, whereas the V and J calls and clone size are those reported in that table. Of fewer than 150,000 clones in the sample, 85% to 90% are singletons; the top ten hold approximately 8.7%. The germline gives CDR1 SGHDT, CDR2 YYEEEE. V lost 0 bases and J lost 4, with 11 bases in between. CDR3 length equals 15 residues. The V and J genes are TRBV5-6 and TRBJ2-1; no clear D. Source material: peripheral blood. The receptor comes from a man between 65 and 79 years old who had recovered from COVID-19. Here the CDR3 reads CASSLVALTYNEQFF. The CDR3 bases are TGTGCCAGCAGCTTGGTTGCACTAACGTACAATGAGCAGTTCTTC. Combining the CDR3 with reference TRBV5-6 and TRBJ2-1 gives the whole variable domain DAGVTQSPTHLIKTRGQQVTLRCSPKSGHDTVSWYQQALGQGPQFIFQYYEEEERQRGNFPDRFSGHQFPNYSSELNVNALLLGDSALYLCASSLVALTYNEQFFGPGTRLTVL.